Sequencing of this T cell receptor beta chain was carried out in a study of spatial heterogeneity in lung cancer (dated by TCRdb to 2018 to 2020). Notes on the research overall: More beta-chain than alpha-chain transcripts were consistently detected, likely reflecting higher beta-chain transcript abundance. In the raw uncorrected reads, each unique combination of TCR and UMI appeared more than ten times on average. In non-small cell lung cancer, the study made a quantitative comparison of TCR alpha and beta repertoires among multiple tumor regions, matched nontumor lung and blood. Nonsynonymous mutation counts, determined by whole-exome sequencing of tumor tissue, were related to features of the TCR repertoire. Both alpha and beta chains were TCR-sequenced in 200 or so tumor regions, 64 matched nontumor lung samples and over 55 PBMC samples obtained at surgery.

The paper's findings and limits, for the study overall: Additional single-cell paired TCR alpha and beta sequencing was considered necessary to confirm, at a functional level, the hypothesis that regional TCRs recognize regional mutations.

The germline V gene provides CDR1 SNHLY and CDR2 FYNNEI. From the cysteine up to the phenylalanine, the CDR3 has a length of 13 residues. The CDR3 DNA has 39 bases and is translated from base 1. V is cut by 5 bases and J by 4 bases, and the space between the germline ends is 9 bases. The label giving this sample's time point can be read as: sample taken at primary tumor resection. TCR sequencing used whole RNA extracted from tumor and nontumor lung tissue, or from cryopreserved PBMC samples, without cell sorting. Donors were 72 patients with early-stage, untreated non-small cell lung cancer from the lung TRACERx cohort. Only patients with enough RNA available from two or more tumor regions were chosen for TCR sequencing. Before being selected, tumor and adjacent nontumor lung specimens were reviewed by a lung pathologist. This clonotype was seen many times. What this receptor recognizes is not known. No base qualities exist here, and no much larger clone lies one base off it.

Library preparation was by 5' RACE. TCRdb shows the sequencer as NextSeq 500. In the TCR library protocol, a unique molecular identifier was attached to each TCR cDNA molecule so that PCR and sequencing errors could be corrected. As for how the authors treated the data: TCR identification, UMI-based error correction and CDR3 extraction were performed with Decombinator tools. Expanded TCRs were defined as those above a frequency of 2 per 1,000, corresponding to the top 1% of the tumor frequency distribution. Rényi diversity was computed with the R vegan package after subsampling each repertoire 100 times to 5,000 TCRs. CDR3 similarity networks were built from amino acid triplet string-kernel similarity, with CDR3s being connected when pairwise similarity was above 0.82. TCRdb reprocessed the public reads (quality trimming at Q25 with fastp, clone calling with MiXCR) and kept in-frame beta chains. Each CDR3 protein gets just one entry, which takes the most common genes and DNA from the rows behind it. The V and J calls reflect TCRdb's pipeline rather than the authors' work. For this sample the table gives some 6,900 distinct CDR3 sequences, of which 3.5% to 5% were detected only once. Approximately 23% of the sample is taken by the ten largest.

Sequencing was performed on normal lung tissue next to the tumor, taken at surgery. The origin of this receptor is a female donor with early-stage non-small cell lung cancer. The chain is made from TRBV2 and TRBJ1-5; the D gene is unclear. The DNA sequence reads TGTGCCAGCAGTAACTGGGCAAATCAGCCCCAGCATTTT. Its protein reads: CASSNWANQPQHF.